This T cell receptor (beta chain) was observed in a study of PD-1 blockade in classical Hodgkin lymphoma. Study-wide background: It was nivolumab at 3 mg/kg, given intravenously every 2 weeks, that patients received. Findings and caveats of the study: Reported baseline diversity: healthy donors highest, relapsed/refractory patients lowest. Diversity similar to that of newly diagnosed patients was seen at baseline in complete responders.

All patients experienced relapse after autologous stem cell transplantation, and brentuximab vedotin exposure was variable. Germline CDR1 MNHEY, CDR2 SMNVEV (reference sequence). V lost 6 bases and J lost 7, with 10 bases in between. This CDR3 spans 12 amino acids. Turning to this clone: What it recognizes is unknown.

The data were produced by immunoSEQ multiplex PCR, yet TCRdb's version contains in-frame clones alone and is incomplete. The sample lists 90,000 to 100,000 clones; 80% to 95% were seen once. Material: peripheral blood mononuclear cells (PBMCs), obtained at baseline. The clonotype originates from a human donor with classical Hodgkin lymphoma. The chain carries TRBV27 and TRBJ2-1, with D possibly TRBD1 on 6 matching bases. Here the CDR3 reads CASRYRVNEQFF. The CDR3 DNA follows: TGTGCCAGCAGGTACAGGGTTAATGAGCAGTTCTTC.